These 32 T cell receptor beta chains were sequenced from one sample in a study of chemoradiotherapy in HPV16-positive cancers. Assay: immunoSEQ multiplex PCR; the TCRdb copy retains only in-frame clones and omits some. There are 30,000 or so clones in the sample; approximately 84% occur only once, and less than 6% lies in the top ten. The sequenced sample was blood, obtained from a patient who underwent chemoradiotherapy. The origin of the receptors is a human donor with HPV-associated anogenital cancer.

This chain links TRBV14 with TRBJ1-3; TRBD1 is a possible D gene (6 bases). CDR3 length: 15 residues. V was pared by 1 base and J by 4 bases, with 11 bases between. Per the germline V gene, CDR1 is SGHDN and CDR2 is FVKESK. The CDR3 nucleotides are TGTGCCAGCAGCCAAGTCCGGGGGGCGGGAAACACCATATATTTT. Translating it yields CASSQVRGAGNTIYF.

This clone was seen only a few times. The chain couples TRBV10-3 to TRBJ1-5; D is undetermined. V lost 10 bases, J lost 1 base, and 14 bases lay in between. Germline CDR1 ENHRY, CDR2 SYGVKD. CDR3 length: 14 residues. The CDR3 loop reads CATRSEGSNQPQHF. The CDR3 region has the DNA TGTGCCACCAGGTCGGAGGGAAGCAATCAGCCCCAGCATTTT.

The chain joins TRBV19 to TRBJ2-2; D is ambiguous. V gave up 5 bases and J gave up 4 bases, with 14 bases separating them. Per the germline V gene, CDR1 is LNHDA and CDR2 is SQIVND (reference sequence). The CDR3 has 15 residues. CDR3 protein: CASSYGLGTTGELFF. For the CDR3, the DNA is TGTGCCAGTAGTTATGGGTTGGGCACCACCGGGGAGCTGTTTTTT.

The chain combines TRBV7-8 with TRBJ2-1; a weak D match, TRBD1 (5 bases). Germline CDR1 reads SGHVS; CDR2 reads FQNEAQ. This CDR3 has 17 amino acids. V lost 6 bases to trimming and J lost 0 bases, with 18 bases between them. The CDR3 reads CASRIGAASSSYNEQFF. The DNA of the CDR3 is TGTGCCAGCAGGATAGGGGCGGCGTCGAGCTCCTACAATGAGCAGTTCTTC.

CDR3 in amino acids: CASSLRGRDSRAFF. The DNA for the CDR3 is TGTGCCAGCAGCCTGAGGGGGCGCGATAGCCGGGCTTTCTTT. The chain employs TRBV11-2 and TRBJ1-1; 7 bases agree with TRBD1. This CDR3 spans 14 amino acids. The germline V gene encodes CDR1 SGHAT and CDR2 FQNNGV. J was trimmed by 11 bases and V by 5 bases; bases with no gene match: 14.

The chain couples TRBV19 to TRBJ1-2, with 10 bases lining up with TRBD1. J gave up 6 bases and V 3 bases, and 1 base lay outside the gene matches. Per the germline V gene, CDR1 is LNHDA and CDR2 is SQIVND (reference sequence). This CDR3 is built from 13 residues. This CDR3 reads CASSMGQGNGYTF. The DNA of the CDR3 is TGTGCCAGTAGTATGGGACAGGGGAATGGCTACACCTTC.

The chain links TRBV30 to TRBJ1-1, with a weak D call TRBD1 (5 bases). V dropped 2 bases and J dropped 4 bases, with 14 bases sitting between them. The CDR3 is 14 residues long. Germline CDR1 reads GTSNPN; CDR2 reads SVGIG (reference sequence). The CDR3 coding sequence is TGTGCCTGGAGTCGCGGGGGGGGAGGCACTGAAGCTTTCTTT. Amino acids: CAWSRGGGGTEAFF.

This chain connects TRBV5-8 to TRBJ2-5; perhaps TRBD1 as D (6 bases). There are 14 residues in the CDR3. Trimming took off 0 bases at V and 5 bases at J, with 11 bases between the two ends. The germline CDR1 and CDR2 sequences are SGHTS and YDEGEE. The DNA of the CDR3 is TGTGCCAGCAGCTTGGGCCAGGGGTTGGAGACCCAGTACTTC. Amino acid sequence: CASSLGQGLETQYF.

The chain employs TRBV7-9 and TRBJ2-2; 7 bases are shared with TRBD2. The germline V gene has CDR1 SEHNR and CDR2 FQNEAQ (reference sequence). Germline trimming cut 5 bases from V and 4 bases from J; bases unmatched to any gene: 13. The CDR3 is 17 amino acids. The CDR3 sequence is CASSISVTSRRTGELFF. CDR3 coding DNA: TGTGCCAGCAGCATTAGCGTGACTAGCCGTCGCACCGGGGAGCTGTTTTTT.

V and J are TRBV19 and TRBJ2-6; D gene unclear. V lost 3 bases and J 2 bases, leaving 8 bases between the germline ends. Germline CDR1 is LNHDA and CDR2 is SQIVND (reference sequence). This CDR3 spans 15 amino acids. In DNA, the CDR3 is TGTGCCAGTAGTATTACTTCGCCTGGGGCCAACGTCCTGACTTTC. It is translated as CASSITSPGANVLTF.

The rearrangement uses TRBV12-2 and TRBJ2-1; TRBD2 is the table's D call, not checked against the DNA. TRBV12-2 is designated a pseudogene. The length of the CDR3 is 13 residues. The CDR3 loop reads CASRHRRLREQFF. The CDR3 coding sequence is TGTGCAAGTCGCCACCGCCGACTGCGTGAGCAGTTCTTC.

The chain couples TRBV5-1 to TRBJ1-4, with TRBD1 matching 9 bases. J was trimmed by 8 bases and V by 5 bases; bases with no gene match: 7. The CDR3 is 14 residues long. The germline V gene has CDR1 SGHRS and CDR2 YFSETQ. CDR3 sequence: CASRLQGAGEKLFF. The CDR3, as DNA: TGCGCCAGCAGATTACAGGGGGCTGGAGAAAAACTGTTTTTT.

This clone was counted only a few times. V gene TRBV7-3 combines with J gene TRBJ2-2; the D gene could be TRBD1 or TRBD2 (5 bases each). CDR3 size: 14 residues. V lost 3 bases and J 7 bases, leaving 12 bases between the germline ends. The germline V gene has CDR1 SGHTA and CDR2 FQGTGA. CDR3 sequence (DNA): TGTGCCAGCAGCTTCGACAGAGACTACGGGGAGCTGTTTTTT. Translation: CASSFDRDYGELFF.

This chain links TRBV27 with TRBJ1-1; the D gene is possibly TRBD1 (6 bases). The CDR3 spans 12 residues. Germline V gives CDR1 MNHEY, CDR2 SMNVEV (reference sequence). V lost 4 bases to trimming and J lost 7 bases, with 10 bases between them. CDR3 DNA: TGTGCCAGCAGTTCTAGGGGGATTGAAGCTTTCTTT. Its protein is CASSSRGIEAFF.

The chain links TRBV5-6 to TRBJ2-5; 11 bases are shared with TRBD2. Looked up from germline, CDR1 is SGHDT and CDR2 is YYEEEE. Trimming at V came to 1 base and at J to 2 bases, leaving 1 base not matched to a gene. The CDR3 spans 15 residues. This chain's CDR3 is CASSLLAGGQETQYF. As DNA, the CDR3 is TGTGCCAGCAGCTTGCTAGCGGGGGGTCAAGAGACCCAGTACTTC.

This clone was counted a single time. The chain joins TRBV19 to TRBJ2-7; D is possibly TRBD2 (6 bases). CDR3 length equals 18 residues. V shed 6 bases and J shed 2 bases, with 26 bases lying between them. CDR1 is LNHDA and CDR2 is SQIVND in the germline V gene (reference sequence). In DNA, the CDR3 is TGTGCCAGTAGCAAGCGGGCAGACTTCCCGGGCCCCGCCTACGAGCAGTACTTC. Translating gives CASSKRADFPGPAYEQYF.

This clone was seen a single time. The rearrangement joins TRBV21-1 to TRBJ2-7; the tabulated D call, TRBD2, remains unverified against the DNA. TRBV21-1 is flagged as a pseudogene. CDR3 length: 19 residues. CDR3 region: CASSKGRGSRTVRSYEQYV. In DNA, the CDR3 is TGTGCCAGCAGCAAAGGGCGGGGGTCTCGGACAGTTCGCTCCTACGAGCAGTACGTC.

V and J are TRBV7-3 and TRBJ2-1; TRBD2 agrees at 9 bases. The CDR3 runs to 16 residues. V was clipped by 0 bases and J by 3 bases; unmatched bases: 3. The germline V gene encodes CDR1 SGHTA and CDR2 FQGTGA. CDR3 nucleotide sequence: TGTGCCAGCAGCTTAACGCGGGGGGGCCGCTACAATGAGCAGTTCTTC. As protein: CASSLTRGGRYNEQFF.

This chain joins TRBV2 and TRBJ2-3; 10 nucleotides match TRBD2. V was pared by 6 bases and J by 2 bases, with 8 bases of the junction left unmatched. Per the germline V gene, CDR1 is SNHLY and CDR2 is FYNNEI. The CDR3 sequence is 16 residues long. CDR3 sequence reads: CASRASGGTNTDTQYF. CDR3 in DNA: TGTGCCAGCAGGGCTAGCGGGGGAACCAACACAGATACGCAGTATTTT.

The chain is built from TRBV11-3 and TRBJ2-1; D is perhaps TRBD2 (6 bases). V lost 3 bases and J 7 bases, leaving 10 bases between the germline ends. From germline, CDR1 is SGHNT and CDR2 YENEEA. The CDR3 totals 13 residues. The CDR3 is CASSLPGLNEQFF. DNA of the CDR3: TGTGCCAGCAGCTTGCCCGGACTAAATGAGCAGTTCTTC.

V and J are TRBV5-1 and TRBJ1-3, with D maybe TRBD1 (6 bases). Germline CDR1 and CDR2: SGHRS and YFSETQ. V was trimmed by 3 bases and J by 0 bases, leaving 10 bases between them. There are 15 residues in the CDR3. The CDR3 loop reads CASSSTTGSGNTIYF. CDR3 bases: TGCGCCAGCAGCTCCACGACAGGCTCTGGAAACACCATATATTTT.

This chain uses TRBV9 with TRBJ1-3; D is unresolved. V lost 5 bases and J 0 bases, leaving 9 bases between the germline ends. CDR1 is SGDLS and CDR2 is YYNGEE in the germline V gene. The CDR3 contains 14 residues. As DNA, the CDR3 is TGTGCCAGCAGTGATCAGAGCTCTGGAAACACCATATATTTT. Protein product: CASSDQSSGNTIYF.

The V gene is TRBV15, the J gene TRBJ1-6; tentatively, D is TRBD1 (6 bases). The V end was cut by 0 bases, the J end by 0 bases, with 12 bases between. Germline V gene data show CDR1 as LNHNV and CDR2 as YYDKDF (reference sequence). The CDR3 has 18 amino acids. CDR3 DNA: TGTGCCACCAGCAGAGAGCCGGGGGCGAGCTCCTATAATTCACCCCTCCACTTT. This encodes CATSREPGASSYNSPLHF.

J is TRBJ1-2 and V is TRBV10-3; the D is unclear. Germline V gives CDR1 ENHRY, CDR2 SYGVKD. The CDR3 consists of 12 residues. Trimming cost V 10 bases and J 0 bases, with 9 bases left between them. The CDR3 spells CASLEANYGYTF. The CDR3 coding sequence is TGTGCCAGCCTCGAGGCTAACTATGGCTACACCTTC.

The genes are TRBV2 and TRBJ1-2; D might be TRBD1 (5 bases). The germline gives CDR1 SNHLY, CDR2 FYNNEI. Trimming pared 1 base from V and 3 bases from J, leaving 6 bases between. This CDR3 spans 13 amino acids. The CDR3 region has the DNA TGTGCCAGCAGTGAAGGGGGCGACTATGGCTACACCTTC. Its protein is CASSEGGDYGYTF.

The rearrangement links TRBV28 to TRBJ1-5; 8 bases map to TRBD1. This CDR3 is built from 14 residues. Germline V gene sequence: CDR1 MDHEN, CDR2 SYDVKM. Trimming cost V 5 bases and J 5 bases; bases outside gene matches: 5. CDR3 amino acids: CASSPRQGHQPQHF. The CDR3 DNA is TGTGCCAGCAGTCCGCGACAGGGGCATCAGCCCCAGCATTTT.

V and J are TRBV7-9 and TRBJ2-3; 15 bases align to TRBD2. This CDR3 comprises 18 residues. J was trimmed by 0 bases and V by 5 bases; bases with no gene match: 6. Germline CDR1 is SEHNR and CDR2 is FQNEAQ (reference sequence). The CDR3 nucleotides read TGTGCCAGCAGCGCGGGACTAGCGGGGGGCGCTAGCACAGATACGCAGTATTTT. Translated, it gives CASSAGLAGGASTDTQYF. The variable domain in full, with the rest retrieved from reference TRBV7-9 and TRBJ2-3, is DTGVSQNPRHKITKRGQNVTFRCDPISEHNRLYWYRQTLGQGPEFLTYFQNEAQLEKSRLLSDRFSAERPKGSFSTLEIQRTEQGDSAMYLCASSAGLAGGASTDTQYFGPGTRLTVL.

The rearrangement links TRBV11-3 to TRBJ2-1; 8 bases map to TRBD2. Germline CDR1 SGHNT, CDR2 YENEEA. The V and J ends lost 3 bases and 4 bases, in that order; junction bases with no gene match: 5. The CDR3 totals 15 residues. CDR3 residues: CASSFGGGTYNEQFF. CDR3 bases: TGTGCCAGCAGCTTTGGCGGGGGGACATACAATGAGCAGTTCTTC.

The rearrangement uses TRBV4-1 and TRBJ2-7, with D tentatively TRBD2 (5 bases). Germline V CDR1 and CDR2: MGHRA, YSYEKL. CDR3 length: 17 amino acids. V lost 0 bases and J lost 2, with 17 bases in between. Written as DNA, the CDR3 is TGCGCCAGCAGCCAAGATAGGACCGGACTTAAGACCTACGAGCAGTACGTC. Its protein product is CASSQDRTGLKTYEQYV.

V is TRBV7-2 and J is TRBJ1-1; no clear D gene. CDR1 and CDR2 from the germline V gene are SGHTA and FQGNSA. CDR3 length: 17 amino acids. Deletions cut 5 bases from V and 0 bases from J, with 19 bases between. The CDR3 DNA sequence: TGTGCCAGCAGCGCCTCGGGATGGGATCTTTTGAACACTGAAGCTTTCTTT. Its translation is CASSASGWDLLNTEAFF.

This clone occurred a few times. V and J are TRBV4-2 and TRBJ1-5, with 7 bases that match TRBD1. The germline V gene encodes CDR1 LGHNA and CDR2 YNFKEQ. V shed 0 bases and J 6 bases; nucleotides not matched to a gene: 5. CDR3 length equals 15 residues. CDR3 bases: TGTGCCAGCAGCCAAGATTACAGGGGACTTCAGCCCCAGCATTTT. The encoded protein is CASSQDYRGLQPQHF.

In its sample, this clone was seen a few times. The rearrangement joins TRBV5-6 to TRBJ1-2, with D possibly being TRBD1 (5 bases). With 1 base removed from V and 3 bases from J, the gap between germline ends came to 16 bases. CDR1 is SGHDT, CDR2 YYEEEE, per germline. This CDR3 contains 16 residues. The CDR3 spells CASSLPSRAGDYGYTF. As DNA, the CDR3 is TGTGCCAGCAGCTTGCCATCCAGGGCCGGGGACTATGGCTACACCTTC.